Presented here are 3 T cell receptor beta chains from one specimen sequenced in a study of cytotoxic CD8 clonotypes in ibrutinib-treated CLL. Profiled with immunoSEQ multiplex PCR; TCRdb holds only in-frame clones, not every one. The sample has 25,000 to 30,000 clones; approximately 85% are singletons. The sample here was PBMCs, taken after 24 months of ibrutinib treatment. The receptors were sampled from a human donor with chronic lymphocytic leukemia.

The chain links TRBV7-2 to TRBJ2-5; perhaps TRBD2 as D (5 bases). The CDR3 runs to 12 residues. V dropped 9 bases and J dropped 1 base, with 9 bases sitting between them. CDR1 SGHTA and CDR2 FQGNSA come from the germline V gene. The CDR3 nucleotides read TGTGCCAGTAGGCTAGCCCAAGAGACCCAGTACTTC. As protein: CASRLAQETQYF.

V usage is TRBV6-4 and J usage is TRBJ2-3; TRBD1 is a possible D gene (5 bases). Germline V gene sequence: CDR1 MRHNA, CDR2 SNTAGT. V lost 3 bases, J lost 4 bases, and 17 bases lay in between. CDR3 length: 16 residues. CDR3 residues: CASSDGQGYSSDTQYF. For the CDR3, the DNA is TGTGCCAGCAGTGATGGGCAGGGATACAGCTCAGATACGCAGTATTTT.

The V gene is TRBV5-1, the J gene TRBJ1-1; TRBD1 agrees at 9 bases. The CDR3 spans 15 residues. The V segment lost 4 bases and the J segment 6 bases; nucleotides outside the gene matches: 10. Germline V lookup: CDR1 SGHRS, CDR2 YFSETQ. CDR3 in DNA: TGCGCCAGCAGCCTAAGCACAGGGGGCGGCTCTGAAGCTTTCTTT. Translating it yields CASSLSTGGGSEAFF.